This TCR beta chain was found in a study of cytotoxic CD8 clonotypes in ibrutinib-treated CLL. Overall study: Around 10 relapsed/refractory, approximately 15 treatment-naive; around 18 IGHV unmutated. Outcomes included some 24 partial and 2 complete responses; after median around 65 months, roughly 15 stayed remitted and roughly twelve progressed.

To note about this clone: Its target is not known.

The CDR3 runs to 18 residues. Germline V gives CDR1 SGHTS, CDR2 YDEGEE. After removal of 0 bases from V and 5 bases from J, the junction contained 14 bases not matched to a gene. Profiling relied on immunoSEQ multiplex PCR, and the TCRdb table lists in-frame clones only, not all of them. The sample lists around 310,000 clones; more than 65% were seen once. Study-wide results and limits: Clonality went up at ibrutinib response and then declined back toward baseline at progression. Treatment left the uncommon public clonotypes either contracted or stable in frequency.

The source was PBMCs, collected before ibrutinib treatment. The chain has TRBV5-8 and TRBJ2-1; 7 bases map to TRBD2. The TCR originated in a human donor with chronic lymphocytic leukemia. In DNA, the CDR3 is TGTGCCAGCAGCTTGGCCTTTGCCGCGGGAGTGGTTGACAATGAGCAGTTCTTC. It encodes CASSLAFAAGVVDNEQFF.